This TCR beta chain was retrieved from a study of blood T cell repertoires in COVID-19. Looking at the study overall: Material from acute and convalescent COVID-19 was sourced from the United States, Italy and Spain. From T cells, B-cell-depleted T cells, or PBMCs came the material, which was cDNA or gDNA.

This CDR3 comprises 14 residues. V was clipped by 2 bases and J by 6 bases, with 8 bases between them. The germline gives CDR1 SEHNR, CDR2 FQNEAQ (reference sequence). Authors' processing steps: Amplified reference gene primers provided the basis for estimating nucleated cell counts. Data came from immunoSEQ multiplex PCR; TCRdb stores just in-frame clones and leaves some out. The V and J calls and clone size come from that table; D and trimming were worked out from the DNA. The sample includes roughly 260,000 clones, about 88% of them seen just once. The V gene is TRBV7-9, the J gene TRBJ1-6; D call uncertain. Material for sequencing was peripheral blood. This TCR was recovered from a man aged 55 to 70 who had recovered from COVID-19. The CDR3 reads CASSLLGSNSPLHF. CDR3 bases: TGTGCCAGCAGCTTACTTGGCAGTAATTCACCCCTCCACTTT.